This paragraph reports one TCR beta chain. The data were obtained in a study of blood T cell repertoires in COVID-19. Across the study: Samples of COVID-19 (acute and convalescent) were obtained from the United States, Italy and Spain. Sample material is recorded as cDNA or gDNA derived from T cells, B-cell-depleted T cells, or PBMCs.

The CDR3 consists of 14 residues. The V end lost 5 bases, the J end lost 3 bases, and 10 bases lay between the germline ends. Germline V CDR1 and CDR2: KGHDR, SFDVKD. Produced via immunoSEQ multiplex PCR; TCRdb's table is partial and in-frame only. The sample lists approximately 210,000 clones, roughly 84% occurring once. The TCR sequence derives from a human donor in a cohort sampled during active COVID-19. The specimen sequenced was peripheral blood. The V call is TRBV24-1, the J call TRBJ2-1; the D gene is possibly TRBD2 (6 bases). CDR3 DNA: TGTGCCACCAGTGGCGGGACCGACTACAATGAGCAGTTCTTC. Translation: CATSGGTDYNEQFF.